A single sample gave rise to the 32 T cell receptor beta chains below, sequenced in a study of T cells in Graves' hyperthyroidism and ophthalmopathy. Amplification yielded TCR beta CDR3 regions, with RNA transcripts as the source. The primer set for the first-round RT-PCR of the TCR CDR3 was HTBI. One entry per CDR3 protein results from TCRdb running MiXCR on the multiplex PCR reads. Of about 290,000 distinct CDR3 sequences listed, roughly 15% are singletons. Sequencing input: blood. These receptors were collected from a woman in her forties with Graves' hyperthyroidism.

The DNA of the CDR3 is TGTGCCAGCAAAGAGACAGGGGTGGATACGCAGTATTTT. It translates to CASKETGVDTQYF. V and J are TRBV2 and TRBJ2-3, with 8 bases fitting TRBD1. The CDR3 sequence is 13 residues long. Looked up from germline, CDR1 is SNHLY and CDR2 is FYNNEI. J was trimmed by 6 bases and V by 7 bases; bases with no gene match: 6.

This clonotype was seen ten or more times. The rearrangement uses TRBV6-1 and TRBJ1-1; no reliable D call. Germline V gene sequence: CDR1 MNHNS, CDR2 SASEGT. V lost 4 bases, J lost 4 bases, and 4 bases lay in between. The CDR3 runs 11 residues. In nucleotides, the CDR3 is TGTGCCAGCAGTGGCCCCACTGAAGCTTTCTTT. Translated: CASSGPTEAFF.

The sample holds a few counts of this clonotype. The rearrangement links TRBV12-3 or TRBV12-4 to TRBJ2-7, with D hard to call. The ends were cut back, 0 bases at V and 5 bases at J, with 17 bases in the middle. The length of the CDR3 is 16 residues. CDR3 loop: CASSLARPFVSDEQYF. The DNA for the CDR3 is TGTGCCAGCAGTTTAGCCAGACCGTTCGTTTCAGACGAGCAGTACTTC.

The chain carries TRBV25-1 and TRBJ1-2; D might be TRBD1 (5 bases). There are 14 residues in the CDR3. Germline V lookup: CDR1 MGHDK, CDR2 SYGVNS. V shed 5 bases and J shed 5 bases, with 15 bases lying between them. CDR3 protein: CASSPQGLVYGYTF. CDR3 coding DNA: TGTGCCAGCAGTCCCCAGGGTCTGGTTTATGGCTACACCTTC.

This clonotype was counted at least ten times. Written as DNA, the CDR3 is TGTGCCAGCAGCTTACAGGACGTATCCTACGAGCAGTACTTC. This translates into CASSLQDVSYEQYF. The chain employs TRBV11-2 and TRBJ2-7, with D hard to call. The CDR3 covers 14 residues. Germline loops: CDR1 SGHAT, CDR2 FQNNGV. The ends were cut back, 2 bases at V and 1 base at J, with 9 bases in the middle.

This clonotype was counted many times. V and J are TRBV5-6 and TRBJ1-2; D gene uncertain. This CDR3 comprises 12 residues. Germline lookup yields CDR1 SGHDT and CDR2 YYEEEE. The V end was cut by 3 bases, the J end by 8 bases, with 11 bases between. The CDR3 spells CASSSRPSGYTF. CDR3 DNA sequence: TGTGCCAGCAGCTCTCGGCCCAGCGGCTACACCTTC.

As regards this clonotype: A read error may be the cause here, since a much bigger clone is one base away. This chain connects TRBV4-1 to TRBJ1-4, with D hard to call. This CDR3 has 15 amino acids. The germline V gene encodes CDR1 MGHRA and CDR2 YSYEKL. CDR3 DNA: TGCGTCAGCAGCCAAGTCGCGGGTACTAATGAAAAACTGTTTTTT. Its translation is CVSSQVAGTNEKLFF.

This clonotype was recorded at least ten times. The V and J genes are TRBV5-1 and TRBJ2-7, with D possibly being TRBD2 (6 bases). The CDR3 covers 14 residues. Between the trimmed V and J ends, which lost 2 bases and 3 bases, there was a span of 12 bases. The germline V gene encodes CDR1 SGHRS and CDR2 YFSETQ. The CDR3 loop is CASSFGGAVYEQYF. Here the CDR3 DNA reads TGCGCCAGCAGCTTCGGGGGAGCAGTCTACGAGCAGTACTTC.

This clonotype was observed a few times. The chain recombines TRBV28 with TRBJ1-2; tentative D call: TRBD1 (5 bases). The V and J ends lost 6 bases and 5 bases respectively, with 13 bases between them. The CDR3 length is 13 residues. Germline V gene sequence: CDR1 MDHEN, CDR2 SYDVKM. CDR3 DNA: TGTGCCAGCAGGCCGGGACTCTTTTATGGCTACACCTTC. This gives the protein CASRPGLFYGYTF.

V gene TRBV7-8 combines with J gene TRBJ2-1; 13 nucleotides line up with TRBD2. Germline V CDR1 and CDR2: SGHVS, FQNEAQ. The CDR3 is 16 amino acids. After removal of 5 bases from V and 6 bases from J, the junction contained 7 bases not matched to a gene. The CDR3 nucleotides are TGTGCCAGCAGCCCTACTAGCGGGAGGGCCATCAATGAGCAGTTCTTC. Its protein is CASSPTSGRAINEQFF.

The J gene is TRBJ2-4, the V gene TRBV7-9; the match to TRBD1 covers 9 bases. CDR3 length equals 14 residues. With 5 bases clipped from V and 3 bases from J, the junction kept 2 bases outside the gene matches. Germline CDR1 is SEHNR and CDR2 is FQNEAQ (reference sequence). In DNA form, the CDR3 reads TGTGCCAGCAGCCGGGACAGGGTCAAAAACATTCAGTACTTC. It is translated as CASSRDRVKNIQYF.

This clonotype was detected only a few times. The genes are TRBV20-1 and TRBJ2-2; D might be TRBD1 (6 bases). Trimming shortened V by 1 base and J by 5 bases, and 14 bases separated the two germline ends. The CDR3 covers 15 residues. CDR1 is DFQATT and CDR2 is SNEGSKA in the germline V gene (reference sequence). In DNA, the CDR3 is TGCAGTGCTAGAGTTGGGGGCAGGAGGACCGGGGAGCTGTTTTTT. It codes for CSARVGGRRTGELFF.

This clonotype was seen at least ten times. The chain joins TRBV27 to TRBJ1-4, with D perhaps matching TRBD1 (5 bases). From germline, CDR1 is MNHEY and CDR2 SMNVEV (reference sequence). CDR3 length: 12 residues. V was pared by 10 bases and J by 10 bases, with 16 bases between. In DNA form, the CDR3 reads TGTGCCACCCTCGGGCCAGGGCGAAAACTGTTTTTT. Protein product: CATLGPGRKLFF.

This clonotype has a count of ten or more. The chain has TRBV28 and TRBJ2-3, with D perhaps matching TRBD1 (6 bases). This CDR3 contains 15 residues. Germline lookup yields CDR1 MDHEN and CDR2 SYDVKM. The V end lost 3 bases, the J end lost 4 bases, and 14 bases lay between the germline ends. CDR3 amino acids: CASSFMGARADTQYF. CDR3 DNA sequence: TGTGCCAGCAGTTTTATGGGGGCGCGGGCAGATACGCAGTATTTT.

This clonotype has at least ten counts. The chain uses TRBV7-8 and TRBJ2-5; TRBD1 is a possible D gene (5 bases). The CDR3 consists of 16 residues. V lost 0 bases to trimming and J lost 0 bases, with 11 bases between them. Per germline, CDR1 SGHVS and CDR2 FQNEAQ. For the CDR3, the DNA is TGTGCCAGCAGCTTAGCGTGGACACTGTACCAAGAGACCCAGTACTTC. It encodes CASSLAWTLYQETQYF.

The table lists this clonotype with many counts. The chain combines TRBV5-1 with TRBJ1-1, with TRBD1 matching over 10 bases. From germline, CDR1 is SGHRS and CDR2 YFSETQ. V was clipped by 4 bases and J by 6 bases; unmatched bases: 3. This CDR3 comprises 13 residues. The CDR3 DNA reads as TGCGCCAGCAGCCAAGGACAGGGGGCTGAAGCTTTCTTT. It yields the protein CASSQGQGAEAFF.

This clonotype was seen repeatedly, ten times or more. The CDR3 bases are TGTGCCAGCAGCGATAGGGACAGGGAGACCTACGAGCAGTACTTC. Residues: CASSDRDRETYEQYF. The chain has TRBV12-3 or TRBV12-4 and TRBJ2-7; 9 nucleotides align to TRBD1. J was trimmed by 2 bases and V by 6 bases; bases with no gene match: 8. The CDR3 totals 15 residues.

The chain has TRBV18 and TRBJ2-7; 8 bases are shared with TRBD1. V was clipped by 5 bases and J by 4 bases; unmatched bases: 10. Germline loops: CDR1 KGHSH, CDR2 LQKENI. The CDR3 spans 15 residues. This CDR3 reads CASSDGTGTGYEQYF. The CDR3 DNA reads as TGTGCCAGCTCAGACGGGACAGGCACAGGGTACGAGCAGTACTTC.

This clonotype has at least ten counts. V usage is TRBV20-1 and J usage is TRBJ1-1; D unclear. CDR3 size: 14 residues. Trimming stripped 1 base from V and 1 base from J, with 10 bases between. Germline CDR1 DFQATT, CDR2 SNEGSKA (reference sequence). CDR3 protein: CSARAEFTNTEAFF. CDR3 coding DNA: TGCAGTGCTAGAGCGGAGTTTACGAACACTGAAGCTTTCTTT.

This clonotype has ten or more counts. J is TRBJ2-7 and V is TRBV28; maybe TRBD2 (5 bases). Germline V gene sequence: CDR1 MDHEN, CDR2 SYDVKM. The CDR3 is 16 residues long. Trimming left V 6 bases short and J 3 bases short, with 21 bases between. The CDR3 region has the DNA TGTGCCAGCAGCTCCACGGACCTCGGCCGGGACTACGAGCAGTACTTC. Amino acids: CASSSTDLGRDYEQYF.

This clonotype appeared many times. This chain links TRBV20-1 with TRBJ2-7; D may correspond to TRBD1 or TRBD2 (6 bases each). CDR3 length equals 15 residues. The germline gives CDR1 DFQATT, CDR2 SNEGSKA (reference sequence). The V end was cut by 3 bases, the J end by 6 bases, with 21 bases between. CDR3 amino acids: CSASPGRGDRAEQYF. In nucleotides, the CDR3 is TGCAGTGCTAGCCCCGGAAGGGGGGATCGGGCCGAGCAGTACTTC.

This clonotype was observed many times. V usage is TRBV12-3 or TRBV12-4 and J usage is TRBJ2-5, with D possibly matching TRBD2 (6 bases). The CDR3 is 13 amino acids. V was cut by 2 bases and J by 4 bases, with 8 bases left in between. As DNA, the CDR3 is TGTGCCAGCAGTTTACTCGGGGGAGAGACCCAGTACTTC. It is translated as CASSLLGGETQYF.

This clonotype has at least ten counts. The chain combines TRBV20-1 with TRBJ2-3; the match to TRBD1 covers 10 bases. The CDR3 contains 14 residues. V lost 4 bases to trimming and J lost 6 bases; unmatched junction nucleotides: 7. Germline V gene sequence: CDR1 DFQATT, CDR2 SNEGSKA (reference sequence). CDR3 nucleotides: TGCAGTGCTACCCGGGACAGGGGTCGGGATACGCAGTATTTT. Its protein product is CSATRDRGRDTQYF.

This clonotype was picked up many times. The V call is TRBV12-3 or TRBV12-4, the J call TRBJ2-7; tentative D call: TRBD1 (5 bases). V lost 7 bases, J lost 7 bases, and 17 bases lay in between. The CDR3 totals 13 residues. CDR3 nucleotide sequence: TGTGCCAGCACCCCGGACACCCTCCGTGAGCAGTACTTC. Translating gives CASTPDTLREQYF.

This clonotype was recorded many times. The chain has TRBV6-1 and TRBJ2-7; 10 nucleotides agree with TRBD2. CDR1 MNHNS and CDR2 SASEGT come from the germline V gene. V was clipped by 6 bases and J by 4 bases; unmatched bases: 6. This CDR3 is built from 14 residues. CDR3 DNA: TGTGCCAGCAGCCCGGGACTAGCGTCGTACGAGCAGTACTTC. Translation: CASSPGLASYEQYF.

This clonotype was seen more than once but under ten times. The chain is built from TRBV4-1 and TRBJ1-2; D not resolved. The CDR3 extends over 14 amino acids. Germline-derived CDR1 and CDR2 are MGHRA and YSYEKL. V was pared by 3 bases and J by 9 bases, with 17 bases between. The DNA for the CDR3 is TGCGCCAGCAGCCATACCCGAGACTCCGGGAGCTACACCTTC. Its protein product is CASSHTRDSGSYTF.

The table lists this clonotype with many counts. The chain combines TRBV3-1 with TRBJ1-2, with D perhaps TRBD1 (6 bases). This CDR3 spans 12 amino acids. V dropped 6 bases and J dropped 4 bases, with 9 bases sitting between them. Per germline, CDR1 LGHDT and CDR2 YNNKEL (reference sequence). CDR3 amino acids: CASRSDSYGYTF. In nucleotides, the CDR3 is TGTGCCAGCAGATCGGACAGCTATGGCTACACCTTC.

This clonotype has ten or more counts. V and J are TRBV6-1 and TRBJ2-7; D not certain. This CDR3 region has 14 residues. V lost 6 bases and J 5 bases, leaving 17 bases between the germline ends. The germline CDR1 and CDR2 sequences are MNHNS and SASEGT. The CDR3 spells CASSVDPEFDEQYF. The DNA of the CDR3 is TGTGCCAGCAGCGTCGACCCAGAATTCGACGAGCAGTACTTC.

This clonotype has ten or more counts. The chain is built from TRBV20-1 and TRBJ2-3; TRBD2 matches at 8 bases. CDR1 and CDR2 (germline): DFQATT, SNEGSKA (reference sequence). After removal of 3 bases from V and 0 bases from J, the junction contained 17 bases not matched to a gene. The CDR3 has 19 amino acids. The CDR3 reads CSASTTRSGTRVSTDTQYF. The CDR3 DNA reads TGCAGTGCTAGTACCACGCGATCCGGGACTAGGGTTAGCACAGATACGCAGTATTTT.

This clonotype appeared many times. The chain is built from TRBV13 and TRBJ1-1, with a weak D call TRBD1 (6 bases). Between the trimmed V and J ends, which lost 5 bases and 11 bases, there was a span of 18 bases. CDR3 length: 13 residues. The V gene's germline CDR1 is PRHDT and CDR2 FYEKMQ (reference sequence). CDR3 amino acids: CASSAGTIREAFF. The CDR3 bases are TGTGCCAGCAGCGCAGGGACAATAAGAGAGGCTTTCTTT. Drawing the rest from reference TRBV13 and TRBJ1-1, the complete variable domain is AAGVIQSPRHLIKEKRETATLKCYPIPRHDTVYWYQQGPGQDPQFLISFYEKMQSDKGSIPDRFSAQQFSDYHSELNMSSLELGDSALYFCASSAGTIREAFFGQGTRLTVV.

V gene TRBV28 combines with J gene TRBJ2-4, with unresolved D. The V end was cut by 2 bases, the J end by 6 bases, with 11 bases between. Germline CDR1 reads MDHEN; CDR2 reads SYDVKM. The CDR3 sequence is 14 residues long. The CDR3 bases are TGTGCCAGCAGTTTAGGCTCCGGACCAAACATTCAGTACTTC. It codes for CASSLGSGPNIQYF.

This clonotype was counted many times. The V and J genes are TRBV12-3 or TRBV12-4 and TRBJ1-3; weak D call: TRBD1 (5 bases). V lost 5 bases, J lost 0 bases, and 23 bases lay in between. The CDR3 sequence is 19 residues long. The CDR3 is CASSRSNGGVSSSGNTIYF. DNA for the CDR3: TGTGCCAGCAGTCGGTCGAACGGGGGAGTTTCTTCCTCTGGAAACACCATATATTTT.